A selection of T cell receptor beta chains follows, all from one sample in a study of metastatic and nonmetastatic thyroid tumors. MiXCR re-clonotyped the PCR reads for TCRdb. Here the sample spans tens of thousands of clones, 15% to 20% being singletons. The sequenced sample was blood. The origin of the receptors is a male donor with papillary thyroid cancer or a benign thyroid nodule (not recorded which). Some clones in this sample may be carry-over from other donors' samples. CDR3s include the opening cysteine and the closing phenylalanine or tryptophan. Clone size is given for some rows only: seen once, a few or many times, or a class if the clone is expanded.

TRBV13,.,CASSLGLAGDFGTDTKYF
TRBV12-3/TRBV12-4,many,CASSLGQGQPQHF
TRBV4-3,many,CASSQEQGGAEAFF
TRBV12-3/TRBV12-4,many,CASSSLDRGSNYGYTF
TRBV5-8,many,CASSLGPNTGELFF
TRBV29-1,many,CSVGGQVQYYGYTF
TRBV28,many,CASSFSRVQDTQYF
TRBV18,many,CASSPLPSGGYNEQFF
TRBV12-3/TRBV12-4,many,CASSSRSSGPRDTQYF
TRBV18,many,CASPRDISNQPQHF
TRBV19,.,CASSIVRGDEQFF
TRBV20-1,many,CSARVGGYNEQFF
TRBV12-3/TRBV12-4,many,CASSFTPGTGGDNEQFF
TRBV19,many,CASSIDGGYGYTF
TRBV10-3,many,CAMGQGEGYTF
TRBV6-1,many,CASSVVGPQNGYTF
TRBV6-2/TRBV6-3,many,CASSYASSGNTIYF
TRBV7-9,many,CASTTQVPSRTGFVQYF
TRBV7-2,many,CASSFRGFMQFF
TRBV20-1,many,CSASQGAGDEQFF
TRBV9,many,CASSVGGTYNEQFF
TRBV7-9,many,CASSLAPENYGYTF
TRBV6-1,.,CASSHRDRGPEALF
TRBV10-3,many,CALTPVPAGEALFF
TRBV24-1,many,CATSDLAGDEAFF
TRBV20-1,.,CSAPPPDTEAFF
TRBV9,many,CASSPKGTSGNTIYF
TRBV19,.,CASNRAGVGSGELFF
TRBV6-5,many,CASSYTGTGTGELFF
TRBV18,few,CASSPRKWTQFPSREDTQYF
TRBV20-1,.,CSASGTGNIEHYF
TRBV6-4,many,CASSDGSSDEQFF
TRBV20-1,many,CSAMTGGNSPLHF
TRBV20-1,many,CSATPGLFVLAKNIQYF
TRBV6-1,few,CASTLGTGGSGANVLTF